This TCR beta chain is from a study of PD-1 blockade in classical Hodgkin lymphoma. This clone was counted a few times. Its antigen remains unknown. Study-wide findings and caveats: Diminished baseline TCR diversity has been reported in newly diagnosed patients relative to healthy donors. Sources of repertoire differences remain undefined, possibly disease activity or prior therapy.

In germline, CDR1 is SGHNT, CDR2 YYREEE (reference sequence). This CDR3 region has 13 residues. The time point denotes: newly diagnosed, previously untreated cHL patient sample. Thawed PBMCs were subjected to magnetic negative selection, which yielded isolated CD8+ T cells. PBMCs representing newly diagnosed, untreated classical Hodgkin lymphoma functioned as the comparison. Method: immunoSEQ multiplex PCR; TCRdb's copy keeps in-frame clones and lacks some. The sample holds just over 14,000 clones, over 80% seen once. The clonotype was recovered from a human donor with classical Hodgkin lymphoma. The chain couples TRBV5-4 to TRBJ2-2; 7 nucleotides match TRBD2. The sequenced material came from CD8+ T cells from blood. CDR3 sequence: CASGVGNTGELFF. CDR3 nucleotide sequence: TGTGCGAGCGGGGTCGGGAACACCGGGGAGCTGTTTTTT.